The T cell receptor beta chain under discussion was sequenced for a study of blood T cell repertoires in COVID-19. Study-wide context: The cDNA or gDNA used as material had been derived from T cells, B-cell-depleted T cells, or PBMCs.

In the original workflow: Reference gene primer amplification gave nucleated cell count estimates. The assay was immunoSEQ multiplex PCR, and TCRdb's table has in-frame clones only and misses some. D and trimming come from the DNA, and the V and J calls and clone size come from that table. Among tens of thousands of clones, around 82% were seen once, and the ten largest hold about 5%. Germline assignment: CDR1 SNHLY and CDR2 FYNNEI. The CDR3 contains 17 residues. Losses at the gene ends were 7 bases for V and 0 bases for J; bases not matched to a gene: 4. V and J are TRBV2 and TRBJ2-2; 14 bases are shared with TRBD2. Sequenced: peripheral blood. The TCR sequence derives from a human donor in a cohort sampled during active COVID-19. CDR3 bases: TGTGCCAGCACTGGACTAGCGGGGGGTCCGAACACCGGGGAGCTGTTTTTT. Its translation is CASTGLAGGPNTGELFF.